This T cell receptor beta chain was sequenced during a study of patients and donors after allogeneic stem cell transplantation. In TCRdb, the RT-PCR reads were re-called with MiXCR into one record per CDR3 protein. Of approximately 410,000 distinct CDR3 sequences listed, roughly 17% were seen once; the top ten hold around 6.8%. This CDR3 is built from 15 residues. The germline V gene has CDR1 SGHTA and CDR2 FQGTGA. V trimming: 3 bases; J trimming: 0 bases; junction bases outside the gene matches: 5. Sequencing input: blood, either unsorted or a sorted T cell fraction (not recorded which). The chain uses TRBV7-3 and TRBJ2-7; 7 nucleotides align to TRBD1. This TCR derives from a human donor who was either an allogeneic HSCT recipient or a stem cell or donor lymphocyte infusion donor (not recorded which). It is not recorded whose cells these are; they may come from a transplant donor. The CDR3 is CASSLGQPGSYEQYF. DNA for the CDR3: TGTGCCAGCAGCTTGGGACAGCCAGGCTCCTACGAGCAGTACTTC.